The T cell receptor beta chain described here comes from a study of T cell responses to AZD1222 COVID-19 vaccine. Study results and limitations: Recipients of AZD1222 seropositive at baseline numbered only 6 or 7.

This CDR3 region has 15 residues. Germline assignment: CDR1 SEHNR and CDR2 FQNEAQ (reference sequence). Trimming removed 4 bases from V and 1 base from J, with 11 bases in between. In regard to this clone: Its antigen is not known.

Data came from immunoSEQ multiplex PCR; TCRdb stores just in-frame clones and leaves some out. Counted here are about 130,000 clones, over 90% occurring once; the ten biggest clones make up roughly 0.87%. This chain joins TRBV7-9 and TRBJ1-5; D perhaps matches TRBD1 (5 bases). This TCR came from an adult in good health. The specimen comprised peripheral blood, sampled on day 0 of AZD1222 vaccination. The CDR3 loop reads CASSYAGGSNQPQHF. The CDR3 coding sequence is TGTGCCAGCAGCTACGCGGGGGGGAGCAATCAGCCCCAGCATTTT. The entire variable domain, with the rest obtained from reference TRBV7-9 and TRBJ1-5, is as follows: DTGVSQNPRHKITKRGQNVTFRCDPISEHNRLYWYRQTLGQGPEFLTYFQNEAQLEKSRLLSDRFSAERPKGSFSTLEIQRTEQGDSAMYLCASSYAGGSNQPQHFGDGTRLSIL.